Each of the 6 T cell receptor beta chains below was sequenced from the same sample in a study of PD-L1 blockade in urothelial cancer. The time point is: peripheral blood 6 weeks after treatment start. Using immunoSEQ multiplex PCR, the repertoire was profiled, and TCRdb retains in-frame clones only, with some absent. The sample records tens of thousands of clones, 70% to 90% being singletons. The specimen comprised PBMCs, sampled around atezolizumab (anti-PD-L1) treatment. These receptors were taken from a man between 60 and 75 years old with urothelial cancer.

The chain is built from TRBV19 and TRBJ2-1; the match to TRBD2 covers 9 bases. With V trimmed by 5 bases and J by 7 bases, 9 bases remained unmatched. Germline loops: CDR1 LNHDA, CDR2 SQIVND (reference sequence). The CDR3 runs 15 residues. CDR3 protein: CASSRSSGSMNEQFF. In DNA form, the CDR3 reads TGTGCCAGTAGTCGGAGTAGCGGGAGTATGAATGAGCAGTTCTTC.

The V call is TRBV29-1, the J call TRBJ2-7, with TRBD1 matching over 9 bases. V shed 6 bases, J shed 2 bases, and the junction held 17 bases outside the gene matches. The CDR3 consists of 17 residues. Per germline, CDR1 SQVTM and CDR2 ANQGSEA. Here the CDR3 reads CSVPSPGTGLGPYEQYF. CDR3 nucleotides: TGCAGCGTCCCGAGTCCCGGGACAGGGCTGGGGCCCTACGAGCAGTACTTC.

The chain recombines TRBV2 with TRBJ1-1; D is unresolved. Germline CDR1 reads SNHLY; CDR2 reads FYNNEI. Trimming removed 3 bases from V and 0 bases from J, with 14 bases in between. The CDR3 totals 16 residues. The CDR3 DNA sequence: TGTGCCAGCAGTGACCCCAGATACGACATGAACACTGAAGCTTTCTTT. It specifies CASSDPRYDMNTEAFF.

With regard to this clone: Other DNA sequences in this sample translate to the same CDR3. The chain combines TRBV19 with TRBJ2-7, with D perhaps TRBD1 (5 bases). This CDR3 spans 12 amino acids. Trimming pared 3 bases from V and 4 bases from J, leaving 7 bases between. Germline assignment: CDR1 LNHDA and CDR2 SQIVND (reference sequence). Here the CDR3 DNA reads TGTGCCAGTAGTATTAGGGGTTACGAGCAGTACTTC. As protein: CASSIRGYEQYF.

The chain recombines TRBV27 with TRBJ1-1, with D uncertain. Germline CDR1 reads MNHEY; CDR2 reads SMNVEV (reference sequence). Trimming shortened V by 6 bases and J by 3 bases, and 11 bases separated the two germline ends. The CDR3 is made up of 13 amino acids. The CDR3 coding sequence is TGTGCCAGCAGCCACAGCTTCGACACTGAAGCTTTCTTT. Translation gives CASSHSFDTEAFF.

This chain uses TRBV5-1 with TRBJ2-3; D perhaps matches TRBD1 (7 bases). The CDR3 extends over 20 amino acids. From germline, CDR1 is SGHRS and CDR2 YFSETQ. V dropped 0 bases and J dropped 3 bases, with 26 bases sitting between them. The CDR3 nucleotides are TGCGCCAGCAGCTTGGCCATTTACCCCCGCGGGACAGCTTTTACAGATACGCAGTATTTT. It codes for CASSLAIYPRGTAFTDTQYF.